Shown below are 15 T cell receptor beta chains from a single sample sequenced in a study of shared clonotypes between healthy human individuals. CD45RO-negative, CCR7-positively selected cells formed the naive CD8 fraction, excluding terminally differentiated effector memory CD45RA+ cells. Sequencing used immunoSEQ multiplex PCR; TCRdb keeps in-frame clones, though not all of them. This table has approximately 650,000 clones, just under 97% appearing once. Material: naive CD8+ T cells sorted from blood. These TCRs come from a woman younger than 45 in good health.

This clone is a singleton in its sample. This CDR3 is CASSNDNTDTQYF. CDR3 nucleotides: TGTGCCAGCAGTAACGACAACACAGATACGCAGTATTTT. J is TRBJ2-3 and V is TRBV6-1, with no clear D. CDR3 length equals 13 residues. The germline gives CDR1 MNHNS, CDR2 SASEGT. Trimming pared 5 bases from V and 2 bases from J, leaving 8 bases between.

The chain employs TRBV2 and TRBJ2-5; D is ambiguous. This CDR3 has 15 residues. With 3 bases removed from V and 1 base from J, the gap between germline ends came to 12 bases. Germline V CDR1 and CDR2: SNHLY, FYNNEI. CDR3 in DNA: TGTGCCAGCAGTGAGTTGACTGCAATCCAAGAGACCCAGTACTTC. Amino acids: CASSELTAIQETQYF. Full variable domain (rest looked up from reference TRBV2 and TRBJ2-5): EPEVTQTPSHQVTQMGQEVILRCVPISNHLYFYWYRQILGQKVEFLVSFYNNEISEKSEIFDDQFSVERPDGSNFTLKIRSTKLEDSAMYFCASSELTAIQETQYFGPGTRLLVL.

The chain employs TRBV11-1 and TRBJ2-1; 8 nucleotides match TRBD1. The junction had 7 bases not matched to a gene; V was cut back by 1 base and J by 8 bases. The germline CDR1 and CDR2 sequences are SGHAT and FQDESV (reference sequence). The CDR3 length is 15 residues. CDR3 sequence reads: CASSLVQGAYDEQFF. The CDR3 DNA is TGTGCCAGCAGCTTAGTTCAGGGGGCCTATGATGAGCAGTTCTTC.

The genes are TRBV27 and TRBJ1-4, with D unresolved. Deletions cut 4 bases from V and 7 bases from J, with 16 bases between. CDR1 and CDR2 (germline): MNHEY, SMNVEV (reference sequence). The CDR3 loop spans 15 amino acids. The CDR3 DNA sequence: TGTGCCAGCAGTTCCACTATTGGGGTTGTTGAAAAACTGTTTTTT. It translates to CASSSTIGVVEKLFF.

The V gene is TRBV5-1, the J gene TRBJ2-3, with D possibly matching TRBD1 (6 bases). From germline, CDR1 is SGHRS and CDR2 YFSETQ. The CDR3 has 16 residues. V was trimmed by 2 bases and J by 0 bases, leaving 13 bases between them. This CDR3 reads CASSLADRTSTDTQYF. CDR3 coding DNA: TGCGCCAGCAGCTTAGCCGACAGGACTAGCACAGATACGCAGTATTTT.

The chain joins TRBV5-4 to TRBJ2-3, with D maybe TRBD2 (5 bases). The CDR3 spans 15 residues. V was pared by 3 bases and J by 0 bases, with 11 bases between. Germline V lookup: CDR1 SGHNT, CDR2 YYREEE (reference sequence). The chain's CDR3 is CASSYGIGSTDTQYF. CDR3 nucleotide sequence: TGTGCCAGCAGCTACGGGATAGGTAGCACAGATACGCAGTATTTT.

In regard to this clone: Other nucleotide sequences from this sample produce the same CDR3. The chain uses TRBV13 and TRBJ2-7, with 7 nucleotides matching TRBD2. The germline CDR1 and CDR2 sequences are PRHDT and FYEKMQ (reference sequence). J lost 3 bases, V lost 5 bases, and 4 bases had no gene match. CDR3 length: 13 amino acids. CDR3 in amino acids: CASSPAGDYEQYF. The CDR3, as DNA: TGTGCCAGCAGCCCGGCGGGAGACTACGAGCAGTACTTC.

CDR3 bases: TGCGCCAGCAGCCAGGGGACGACAGGGGGGAATGGCTACACCTTC. It yields the protein CASSQGTTGGNGYTF. The rearrangement joins TRBV4-1 to TRBJ1-2, with TRBD1 matching over 9 bases. Per germline, CDR1 MGHRA and CDR2 YSYEKL. There are 15 residues in the CDR3. J was trimmed by 6 bases and V by 3 bases; bases with no gene match: 8.

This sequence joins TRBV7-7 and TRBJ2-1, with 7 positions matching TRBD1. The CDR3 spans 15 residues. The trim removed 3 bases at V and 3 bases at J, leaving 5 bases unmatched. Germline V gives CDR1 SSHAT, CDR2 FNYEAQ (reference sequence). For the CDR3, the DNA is TGTGCCAGCAGCTTCGGGACAGCTAACTACAATGAGCAGTTCTTC. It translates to CASSFGTANYNEQFF.

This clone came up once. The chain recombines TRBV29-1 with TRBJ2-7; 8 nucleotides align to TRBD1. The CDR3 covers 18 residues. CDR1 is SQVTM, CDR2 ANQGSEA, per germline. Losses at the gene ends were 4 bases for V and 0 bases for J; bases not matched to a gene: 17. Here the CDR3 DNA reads TGCAGCGTTGGTCGGTGGGGCAGGGGGCTGATGAGCTCCTACGAGCAGTACTTC. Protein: CSVGRWGRGLMSSYEQYF.

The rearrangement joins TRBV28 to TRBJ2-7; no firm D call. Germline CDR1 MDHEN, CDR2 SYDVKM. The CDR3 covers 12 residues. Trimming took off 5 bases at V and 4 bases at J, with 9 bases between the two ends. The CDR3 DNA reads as TGTGCCAGCAGTCGGACCATTTACGAGCAGTACTTC. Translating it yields CASSRTIYEQYF.

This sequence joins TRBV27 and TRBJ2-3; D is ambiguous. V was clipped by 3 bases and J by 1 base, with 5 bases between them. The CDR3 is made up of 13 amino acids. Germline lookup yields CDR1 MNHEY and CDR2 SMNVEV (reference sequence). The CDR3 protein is CASSFFGTDTQYF. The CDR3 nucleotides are TGTGCCAGCAGTTTCTTTGGCACAGATACGCAGTATTTT.

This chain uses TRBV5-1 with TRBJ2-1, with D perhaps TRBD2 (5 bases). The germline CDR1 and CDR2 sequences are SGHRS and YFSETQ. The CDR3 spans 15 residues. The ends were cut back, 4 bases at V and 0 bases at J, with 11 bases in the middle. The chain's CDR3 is CASSRSGRSYNEQFF. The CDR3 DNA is TGCGCCAGCAGCCGGAGCGGACGCTCCTACAATGAGCAGTTCTTC.

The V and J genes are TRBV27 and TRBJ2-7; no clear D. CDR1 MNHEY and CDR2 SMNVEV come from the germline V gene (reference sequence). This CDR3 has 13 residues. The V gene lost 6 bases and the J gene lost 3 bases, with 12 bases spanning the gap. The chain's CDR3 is CASSRTALYEQYF. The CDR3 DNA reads TGTGCCAGCAGCCGGACCGCACTCTACGAGCAGTACTTC.

CDR3 nucleotide sequence: TGTGCCAGCAGTGACTCCAACGATTGGGGAGAGACCCAGTACTTC. It yields the protein CASSDSNDWGETQYF. This chain joins TRBV6-4 and TRBJ2-5; D is undetermined. Germline values: CDR1 MRHNA, CDR2 SNTAGT. The V and J ends lost 0 bases and 4 bases respectively, with 12 bases between them. The CDR3 extends over 15 amino acids.